This TCR beta chain came from a study of brain metastases from non-small cell lung cancer. The protocol was immunoSEQ multiplex PCR, while the TCRdb copy is restricted to in-frame clones and leaves out a portion. The table records 1,400 or so clones, around 88% of them present only once. The CDR3 length is 14 residues. Trimming cost V 6 bases and J 4 bases, with 16 bases left between them. The germline V gene has CDR1 MDHEN and CDR2 SYDVKM. This chain connects TRBV28 to TRBJ2-7; D gene ambiguous. Sample: tumor-adjacent normal tissue. This TCR was recovered from a donor at least 40 years old with non-small cell lung cancer. This CDR3 is CASRGAGLGYEQYF. Written as DNA, the CDR3 is TGTGCCAGCAGAGGCGCTGGCCTAGGGTACGAGCAGTACTTC. Full variable domain (remainder filled in from reference TRBV28 and TRBJ2-7): DVKVTQSSRYLVKRTGEKVFLECVQDMDHENMFWYRQDPGLGLRLIYFSYDVKMKEKGDIPEGYSVSREKKERFSLILESASTNQTSMYLCASRGAGLGYEQYFGPGTRLTVT.